This T cell receptor (beta chain) was captured in a study of response to subunit inactivated influenza vaccine. General study points: The authors offered the suggestion that each seasonal influenza vaccination recruits few new T cells.

This clonotype was counted between two and nine times. No antigen is known for it. With 5 bases clipped from V and 3 bases from J, the junction kept 2 bases outside the gene matches. This CDR3 contains 13 residues. MiXCR, applied by TCRdb to the RT-PCR reads, yields one record per CDR3 protein. The table lists about half a million distinct CDR3 sequences, about 25% of them singletons, with around 1.8% in the top ten. The chain uses TRBV12-3 or TRBV12-4 and TRBJ2-7, with 9 positions matching TRBD1. Sequencing was performed on CD4+ T cells sorted from PBMCs, taken more than 4 days after vaccination. The TCR comes from a man aged 45-60 years who received an inactivated influenza vaccine. CDR3 DNA: TGTGCCAGCAGTGCGACAGGGGGCTACGAGCAGTACTTC. This gives the protein CASSATGGYEQYF.